Listed below are T cell receptor beta chains from one sample, sequenced in a study of tumor-infiltrating lymphocytes in oesophageal squamous cell carcinoma. A single record per CDR3 protein comes from TCRdb applying MiXCR to the PCR reads. The sample records over 20,000 distinct CDR3 sequences, 35% to 45% being singletons. Sequencing input: esophageal tumor tissue. The origin of the receptors is a male donor with esophageal squamous cell carcinoma. Both conserved end residues are part of each CDR3. A D gene is named only where the DNA matches it firmly. Size is stated for part of the rows, as once, few or many counts, or as a class when the clone is expanded.

abundance,d_gene,v_gene,j_gene,CDR3aa,CDR3nt
many,TRBD1,TRBV5-4,TRBJ2-7,CASSPDRGYEQYF,TGTGCCAGCAGCCCGGACAGGGGATACGAGCAGTACTTC
.,.,TRBV7-2,TRBJ2-7,CASSLFSEDEQYF,TGTGCCAGCAGCTTATTTAGTGAGGACGAGCAGTACTTC
many,TRBD1,TRBV10-2,TRBJ1-6,CASSDWTGNSPLHF,TGCGCCAGCAGTGATTGGACAGGAAATTCACCCCTCCACTTT
many,.,TRBV28,TRBJ1-1,CASSLLWSEAFF,TGTGCCAGCAGTTTATTATGGAGTGAAGCTTTCTTT
.,TRBD1,TRBV7-6,TRBJ2-3,CASSPSRDRVATQYF,TGTGCCAGCAGCCCGTCCCGGGACAGGGTAGCCACGCAGTATTTT
.,TRBD1,TRBV6-6,TRBJ2-1,CASSYSILGTGALQLGNEQFF,TGTGCCAGCAGTTACTCGATACTAGGGACAGGGGCTCTACAGTTGGGCAATGAGCAGTTCTTC
many,.,TRBV2,TRBJ2-2,CASRDRDKGLEGELFF,TGTGCCAGCAGGGACCGGGACAAGGGGTTAGAGGGGGAGCTGTTTTTT
many,.,TRBV10-3,TRBJ2-5,CAISESDLDGETQYF,TGTGCCATCAGTGAGTCGGACCTGGATGGGGAGACCCAGTACTTC
.,TRBD1,TRBV19,TRBJ1-1,CASSTNTLTGVDEAFF,TGTGCCAGTAGTACCAACACCTTGACAGGGGTTGATGAAGCTTTCTTT
few,.,TRBV7-2,TRBJ1-1,CASSFNHRSNEAFF,TGTGCCAGCAGTTTTAATCACAGGTCTAATGAAGCTTTCTTT
few,.,TRBV7-6,TRBJ1-2,CASSRDNYGYTF,TGTGCCAGCAGCCGGGACAACTATGGCTACACCTTC
.,.,TRBV6-1,TRBJ2-3,CASGAPSTDTQYF,TGTGCCAGCGGAGCGCCGAGCACAGATACGCAGTATTTT
.,TRBD2,TRBV12-3/TRBV12-4,TRBJ2-7,CASSYSGLAGGGRAYEQYF,TGTGCCAGCAGTTACTCGGGACTAGCGGGAGGCGGGCGGGCCTACGAGCAGTACTTC
many,.,TRBV6-1,TRBJ2-1,CASSSVLTDYLYNEQFF,TGTGCCAGCAGTTCCGTCTTGACGGACTACCTCTACAATGAGCAGTTCTTC
.,TRBD2,TRBV7-2,TRBJ2-1,CASSLVGGRLAGSYEQFF,TGTGCCAGCAGCTTAGTAGGGGGTCGGCTAGCGGGCTCCTACGAGCAGTTCTTC
.,.,TRBV28,TRBJ2-3,CASTPSAGDTQYF,TGTGCCAGCACCCCCTCCGCTGGGGATACGCAGTATTTT
once,TRBD1,TRBV6-1,TRBJ2-5,CASSENRGVQETQYF,TGTGCCAGCAGTGAAAACAGGGGCGTTCAAGAGACCCAGTACTTC
.,.,TRBV6-6,TRBJ1-4,CASRNMGGSGEKLFF,TGTGCCAGCAGGAATATGGGAGGCAGCGGAGAAAAACTGTTTTTT
once,TRBD1,TRBV7-2,TRBJ2-7,CASRPGTGGYEQYF,TGTGCCAGCAGACCCGGGACAGGGGGCTACGAGCAGTACTTC
few,TRBD1,TRBV7-3,TRBJ2-7,CASSLLGTGDEQYF,TGTGCCAGCAGCTTACTCGGGACAGGGGACGAGCAGTACTTC
.,.,TRBV6-5,TRBJ1-2,CASSENVGGYTF,TGTGCCAGCAGTGAAAATGTGGGTGGCTACACCTTC
many,.,TRBV6-6,TRBJ2-5,CASSYSRETQYF,TGTGCCAGCAGTTACTCGAGAGAGACCCAGTACTTC
.,TRBD2,TRBV6-9,TRBJ2-7,CASSYRGGGEQYF,TGTGCCAGCAGTTACCGGGGGGGAGGCGAGCAGTACTTC
.,.,TRBV12-3/TRBV12-4,TRBJ2-1,CASSLVGGDEQFF,TGTGCCAGCAGTTTAGTGGGGGGCGATGAGCAGTTCTTC
many,TRBD1,TRBV19,TRBJ1-1,CASSMGQVVEAFF,TGTGCCAGTAGTATGGGACAGGTGGTTGAAGCTTTCTTT
medium-sized,TRBD1,TRBV7-9,TRBJ1-2,CASSLNGQGYGGYTF,TGTGCCAGCAGCTTAAATGGACAGGGGTATGGAGGCTACACCTTC
.,TRBD1,TRBV20-1,TRBJ2-2,CSAFYRDRGTGELFF,TGCAGTGCCTTCTACCGGGACAGGGGAACCGGGGAGCTGTTTTTT
many,TRBD2,TRBV7-9,TRBJ2-7,CASSHSGGHPYEQYF,TGTGCCAGCAGCCACAGCGGGGGGCACCCCTACGAGCAGTACTTC
.,TRBD2,TRBV7-4,TRBJ2-1,CASSPVSGGAYNEQFF,TGTGCCAGCAGCCCCGTTAGCGGGGGGGCCTACAATGAGCAGTTCTTC